One sample yielded the 8 T cell receptor beta chains listed below, sequenced in a study of T cells in Graves' hyperthyroidism and ophthalmopathy. Authors of the study amplified TCR beta CDR3 regions from RNA transcripts. An initial round of RT-PCR targeting the TCR CDR3 relied on the HTBI primer set. TCRdb recomputed calls from the multiplex PCR reads with MiXCR, one row per CDR3 protein. In the table there are 30,000 to 45,000 distinct CDR3 sequences, under 60% of which are singletons. The sequencing sample was made of blood. The source is a man aged 40-49 years with Graves' ophthalmopathy.

With respect to this clonotype: The CDR3 end shows no conserved phenylalanine or tryptophan, and so a read error is likely. The chain has TRBV6-5 and TRBJ2-5; possibly TRBD2 for D (7 bases). Per the germline V gene, CDR1 is MNHEY and CDR2 is SVGAGI. This CDR3 comprises 16 residues. V lost 4 bases, J lost 4 bases, and 19 bases lay in between. The CDR3 bases are TGTGCCAGCAGTTCCCCGGGGGCGGGCGGGGGAGAGACCCAGTACTGC. Protein sequence: CASSSPGAGGGETQYC.

The rearrangement links TRBV20-1 to TRBJ1-5; TRBD1 matches 9 bases. Germline V gives CDR1 DFQATT, CDR2 SNEGSKA (reference sequence). The junction had 9 bases not matched to a gene; V was cut back by 6 bases and J by 6 bases. The CDR3 runs to 14 residues. This chain's CDR3 is CSAQRTGVGQPQHF. In nucleotides, the CDR3 is TGCAGTGCCCAAAGGACAGGGGTCGGTCAGCCCCAGCATTTT.

This sequence joins TRBV11-2 and TRBJ1-5; D not certain. In germline, CDR1 is SGHAT, CDR2 FQNNGV. Trimming shortened V by 1 base and J by 11 bases, and 15 bases separated the two germline ends. The CDR3 has 14 amino acids. The CDR3 reads CASSLGQVSETQHF. In DNA form, the CDR3 reads TGTGCCAGCAGCTTAGGTCAAGTTTCGGAGACCCAGCATTTT. The full variable domain, rest sourced from reference TRBV11-2 and TRBJ1-5, is EAGVAQSPRYKIIEKRQSVAFWCNPISGHATLYWYQQILGQGPKLLIQFQNNGVVDDSQLPKDRFSAERLKGVDSTLKIQPAKLEDSAVYLCASSLGQVSETQHFGDGTRLSIL.

This sequence joins TRBV7-2 and TRBJ2-7; a weak D match, TRBD2 (5 bases). The V end lost 3 bases, the J end lost 3 bases, and 12 bases lay between the germline ends. The CDR3 is 14 amino acids. Germline CDR1 and CDR2: SGHTA and FQGNSA. CDR3 coding DNA: TGTGCCAGCAGCTTTGACGGGGATAACTACGAGCAGTACTTC. Translation gives CASSFDGDNYEQYF.

This CDR3 is CATSRVEASPETQYF. CDR3 in DNA: TGTGCCACCAGCCGCGTTGAGGCAAGCCCAGAGACCCAGTACTTC. The chain employs TRBV15 and TRBJ2-5; unclear D gene. The germline V and J ends were trimmed by 5 bases and 4 bases, with 17 bases remaining between them. Germline CDR1 reads LNHNV; CDR2 reads YYDKDF (reference sequence). The CDR3 totals 15 residues.

This clonotype was seen at least ten times. The chain carries TRBV5-1 and TRBJ1-1, with D possibly matching TRBD1 (5 bases). This CDR3 spans 15 amino acids. Trimming shortened V by 0 bases and J by 1 base, and 10 bases separated the two germline ends. Germline CDR1 is SGHRS and CDR2 is YFSETQ. CDR3 nucleotides: TGCGCCAGCAGCTTGGGGGGACCCGCGAACACTGAAGCTTTCTTT. Its translation: CASSLGGPANTEAFF.

This clonotype was counted at least ten times. The chain couples TRBV28 to TRBJ1-5; D uncertain. Germline V gene lookup returns CDR1 MDHEN and CDR2 SYDVKM. Trimming cost V 1 base and J 9 bases, with 4 bases left between them. The CDR3 covers 11 residues. CDR3 region: CASSLLAPQHF. The CDR3, as DNA: TGTGCCAGCAGTTTATTAGCGCCCCAGCATTTT. Looking up the rest from reference TRBV28 and TRBJ1-5 gives the full variable domain: DVKVTQSSRYLVKRTGEKVFLECVQDMDHENMFWYRQDPGLGLRLIYFSYDVKMKEKGDIPEGYSVSREKKERFSLILESASTNQTSMYLCASSLLAPQHFGDGTRLSIL.

This clonotype was seen at least ten times. This chain connects TRBV6-5 to TRBJ1-2, with TRBD1 as a possible D gene (5 bases). The CDR3 covers 14 residues. Per the germline V gene, CDR1 is MNHEY and CDR2 is SVGAGI. V shed 2 bases and J shed 2 bases, with 9 bases lying between them. CDR3 sequence (DNA): TGTGCCAGCAGTTACGGAGGGGTGAACTATGGCTACACCTTC. Amino acid sequence: CASSYGGVNYGYTF.